A single sample is the source of the 28 T cell receptor beta chains below, sequenced in a study of regulatory T cells in long-lasting Graves disease. Arm-PCR of CDR3 regions with iRepertoire HTBI primers generated TCR beta libraries. TCRdb recomputed calls from the multiplex PCR reads with MiXCR, one row per CDR3 protein. The repertoire holds approximately 400,000 distinct CDR3 sequences, with around 24% as singletons. The time point was: persistent/refractory GD, antithyroid drugs over 5 years with positive TRAb. Following extraction of RNA from PBMCs, that RNA was used to make the TCR library. The sequencing here drew on peripheral blood mononuclear cells (PBMCs), taken when the disease was refractory, from a patient treated with antithyroid drugs. These receptors all come from a female donor with Graves disease.

This clonotype was observed a few times. This rearrangement joins TRBV10-3 to TRBJ2-7; TRBD1 is a possible D gene (5 bases). Trimming pared 3 bases from V and 1 base from J, leaving 10 bases between. Germline CDR1 reads ENHRY; CDR2 reads SYGVKD. This CDR3 contains 14 residues. The CDR3 spells CAISEDSQSYEQYF. CDR3 DNA sequence: TGTGCCATCAGTGAAGACAGCCAGTCCTACGAGCAGTACTTC.

For the CDR3, the DNA is TGTGCCAGCAGCTTAGGAACAAAAGGTGGCTACACCTTC. Protein product: CASSLGTKGGYTF. The genes are TRBV7-3 and TRBJ1-2; D is unclear. The CDR3 totals 13 residues. The V end was cut by 2 bases, the J end by 7 bases, with 11 bases between. The germline CDR1 and CDR2 sequences are SGHTA and FQGTGA.

There are a few counts of this clonotype. The chain has TRBV7-2 and TRBJ2-1; D unclear. This CDR3 contains 11 residues. CDR1 is SGHTA and CDR2 is FQGNSA in the germline V gene. The V end was cut by 1 base, the J end by 12 bases, with 7 bases between. Here the CDR3 reads CASSLVTVQFF. The CDR3 DNA follows: TGTGCCAGCAGCTTAGTCACGGTGCAGTTCTTC.

The chain employs TRBV28 and TRBJ1-2, with 12 bases matching TRBD1. V gave up 3 bases and J gave up 7 bases; unmatched junction bases: 9. CDR1 is MDHEN and CDR2 is SYDVKM in the germline V gene. This CDR3 region has 16 residues. The CDR3: CASSLGTGGDRSGYTF. In nucleotides, the CDR3 is TGTGCCAGCAGTTTGGGGACAGGGGGCGACAGAAGTGGCTACACCTTC.

This clonotype was observed a handful of times. The CDR3 does not end in the conserved phenylalanine or tryptophan, so this is likely a read error. CDR3 bases: TGTGCCAGCAGCTTGGGGCGGAGACAAAACACTGAAGCTTTCTCT. Its translation: CASSLGRRQNTEAFS. The chain has TRBV11-2 and TRBJ1-1, with D perhaps matching TRBD1 (5 bases). The CDR3 is 15 amino acids. Germline V gene lookup returns CDR1 SGHAT and CDR2 FQNNGV. Trimming stripped 3 bases from V and 2 bases from J, with 13 bases between.

At least ten counts were recorded for this clonotype. The chain joins TRBV11-2 to TRBJ1-2; no clear D. The V end was cut by 1 base, the J end by 7 bases, with 10 bases between. This CDR3 region has 13 residues. Germline CDR1 reads SGHAT; CDR2 reads FQNNGV. This CDR3 reads CASSLGLGLGYTF. DNA for the CDR3: TGTGCCAGCAGCTTAGGTTTAGGGCTTGGCTACACCTTC.

This clonotype has at least ten counts. CDR3 amino acids: CASSLEGTKTYEQYF. In DNA, the CDR3 is TGTGCCAGCAGCTTGGAAGGGACCAAGACCTACGAGCAGTACTTC. The rearrangement joins TRBV7-2 to TRBJ2-7, with D tentatively TRBD1 or TRBD2 (5 bases each). Germline values: CDR1 SGHTA, CDR2 FQGNSA. This CDR3 is 15 amino acids long. V was cut by 3 bases and J by 2 bases, with 14 bases left in between.

This clonotype has at least ten counts. The V gene is TRBV29-1, the J gene TRBJ1-1; a weak D match, TRBD1 (6 bases). V was cut by 3 bases and J by 3 bases, with 14 bases left in between. Per the germline V gene, CDR1 is SQVTM and CDR2 is ANQGSEA. The CDR3 sequence is 14 residues long. The CDR3 loop reads CSVEQGRWDTEAFF. For the CDR3, the DNA is TGCAGCGTTGAGCAGGGGCGGTGGGACACTGAAGCTTTCTTT. The complete variable domain, with remaining parts taken from reference TRBV29-1 and TRBJ1-1, reads SAVISQKPSRDICQRGTSLTIQCQVDSQVTMMFWYRQQPGQSLTLIATANQGSEATYESGFVIDKFPISRPNLTFSTLTVSNMSPEDSSIYLCSVEQGRWDTEAFFGQGTRLTVV.

The CDR3, as DNA: TGTGCCAGCAGCAGACAGGGGAATAACTATGGCTACACCTTC. Encoded protein: CASSRQGNNYGYTF. The chain employs TRBV5-6 and TRBJ1-2, with 8 bases matching TRBD1. V was clipped by 4 bases and J by 1 base; unmatched bases: 3. Germline CDR1 SGHDT, CDR2 YYEEEE. The CDR3 is 14 residues long.

This chain's CDR3 is CASSARLLPGELFF. The CDR3 DNA reads TGCGCCAGCAGCGCTAGACTACTACCCGGGGAGCTGTTTTTT. The chain links TRBV5-1 to TRBJ2-2, with D possibly matching TRBD2 (5 bases). Germline V gene lookup returns CDR1 SGHRS and CDR2 YFSETQ. The ends were cut back, 4 bases at V and 6 bases at J, with 13 bases in the middle. This CDR3 is 14 amino acids long.

This clonotype was observed a few times. The genes are TRBV3-2 and TRBJ2-2; the table's D call TRBD2 went unverified against the DNA. TRBV3-2 constitutes a pseudogene. The CDR3 runs 17 residues. The CDR3 region is CASSQDRASANTGELFF. The CDR3 nucleotides are TGTGCCAGCAGCCAAGATCGTGCTAGCGCGAACACCGGGGAGCTGTTTTTT.

This clonotype was counted at least ten times. The chain has TRBV7-2 and TRBJ2-7; possible D gene TRBD2, 6 bases. The V and J ends lost 4 bases and 0 bases respectively, with 16 bases between them. The CDR3 covers 16 residues. Germline V gene lookup returns CDR1 SGHTA and CDR2 FQGNSA. The CDR3 region is CASSSRPSGSSYEQYF. The CDR3 region has the DNA TGTGCCAGCAGCTCCCGTCCGTCCGGGAGCTCCTACGAGCAGTACTTC.

The chain is built from TRBV7-9 and TRBJ2-7; the D gene is possibly TRBD2 (6 bases). The CDR3 spans 16 residues. V was cut by 2 bases and J by 1 base, with 15 bases left in between. CDR1 and CDR2 (germline): SEHNR, FQNEAQ (reference sequence). In DNA form, the CDR3 reads TGTGCCAGCAGCTTAAGGTCCGGGAGTAATTCCTACGAGCAGTACTTC. It encodes CASSLRSGSNSYEQYF.

This clonotype came up many times. This sequence joins TRBV28 and TRBJ2-4, with D perhaps matching TRBD2 (7 bases). Germline CDR1 is MDHEN and CDR2 is SYDVKM. Trimming shortened V by 6 bases and J by 0 bases, and 21 bases separated the two germline ends. The CDR3 has 18 amino acids. The CDR3 protein is CASSFFRGRGIAKNIQYF. As DNA, the CDR3 is TGTGCCAGCAGCTTCTTTCGGGGGAGGGGGATAGCCAAAAACATTCAGTACTTC.

A note on this clonotype: A much larger clone is a single base away; this may be a read error. V and J are TRBV28 and TRBJ1-2; TRBD1 might be the D (6 bases). The CDR3 totals 12 residues. CDR1 MDHEN and CDR2 SYDVKM come from the germline V gene. CDR3 amino acids: CATRDTLYDYTF. The CDR3 DNA follows: TGTGCCACCCGGGACACCTTGTATGACTACACCTTC.

This clonotype appeared many times. The gene calls are TRBV7-3 and TRBJ2-2; maybe TRBD1 (5 bases). With 1 base removed from V and 0 bases from J, the gap between germline ends came to 9 bases. The germline CDR1 and CDR2 sequences are SGHTA and FQGTGA. The CDR3 runs 16 residues. The CDR3: CASSLRQNTNTGELFF. The CDR3 coding sequence is TGTGCCAGCAGCTTAAGACAGAACACGAACACCGGGGAGCTGTTTTTT.

This clonotype was seen repeatedly, ten times or more. The chain uses TRBV28 and TRBJ1-4, with D possibly TRBD1 on 5 matching bases. The CDR3 runs 16 residues. Germline V gene lookup returns CDR1 MDHEN and CDR2 SYDVKM. With 6 bases removed from V and 1 base from J, the gap between germline ends came to 15 bases. CDR3 loop: CASSPSGGITNEKLFF. DNA for the CDR3: TGTGCCAGCAGCCCCTCCGGGGGTATAACTAATGAAAAACTGTTTTTT.

This clonotype was observed many times. The CDR3 DNA follows: TGCAGTGCCAATAAACAGGGAATCTCCTACGAGCAGTACTTC. Its protein is CSANKQGISYEQYF. V is TRBV20-1 and J is TRBJ2-7, with D possibly TRBD1 on 6 matching bases. Germline CDR1 reads DFQATT; CDR2 reads SNEGSKA (reference sequence). CDR3 size: 14 residues. The ends were cut back, 6 bases at V and 0 bases at J, with 15 bases in the middle.

This clonotype showed up many times. V and J are TRBV15 and TRBJ1-5; the match to TRBD1 covers 9 bases. Per the germline V gene, CDR1 is LNHNV and CDR2 is YYDKDF (reference sequence). The trim removed 1 base at V and 3 bases at J, leaving 10 bases unmatched. CDR3 size: 18 residues. The CDR3 spells CATSRVGPGQGFNQPQHF. Here the CDR3 DNA reads TGTGCCACCAGCAGAGTTGGCCCGGGACAGGGCTTCAATCAGCCCCAGCATTTT.

This clonotype appeared a few times. The chain uses TRBV7-2 and TRBJ2-5; 10 bases agree with TRBD2. J was trimmed by 13 bases and V by 4 bases; bases with no gene match: 9. In germline, CDR1 is SGHTA, CDR2 FQGNSA. The CDR3 consists of 13 residues. CDR3 nucleotide sequence: TGTGCCAGCAGCTCCTCCGGGACTAGCGACCGGTACTTC. Translated: CASSSSGTSDRYF.

This clonotype has a handful of counts. V and J are TRBV7-8 and TRBJ2-7, with no clear D. This CDR3 is 12 amino acids long. Trimming removed 4 bases at V and 3 bases at J, with 7 bases between. From germline, CDR1 is SGHVS and CDR2 FQNEAQ. This CDR3 is CASSSNHYEQYF. For the CDR3, the DNA is TGTGCCAGCAGCTCGAATCACTACGAGCAGTACTTC.

The chain is built from TRBV20-1 and TRBJ1-2; D not resolved. Germline V CDR1 and CDR2: DFQATT, SNEGSKA (reference sequence). CDR3 size: 15 residues. Trimming took off 3 bases at V and 5 bases at J, with 19 bases between the two ends. The CDR3 sequence: CSARILYGVGYGYTF. The CDR3 coding sequence is TGCAGTGCTAGGATACTCTACGGGGTCGGGTATGGCTACACCTTC.

In its sample, this clonotype was seen many times. The chain couples TRBV27 to TRBJ2-4; possibly TRBD2 for D (5 bases). The V and J ends lost 6 bases and 3 bases respectively, with 12 bases between them. CDR3 length: 14 amino acids. The germline gives CDR1 MNHEY, CDR2 SMNVEV (reference sequence). DNA of the CDR3: TGTGCCAGCAGGGAGTACCGGGGCAAAAACATTCAGTACTTC. Translated, it gives CASREYRGKNIQYF.

This clonotype was observed a handful of times. The chain carries TRBV20-1 and TRBJ1-6, with D possibly matching TRBD1 (6 bases). The CDR3 runs 15 residues. Trimming took off 4 bases at V and 10 bases at J, with 20 bases between the two ends. Germline V gene data show CDR1 as DFQATT and CDR2 as SNEGSKA (reference sequence). This chain's CDR3 is CSAKATGPLGSPLHF. As DNA, the CDR3 is TGCAGTGCTAAGGCGACAGGCCCCCTTGGGTCACCCCTCCACTTT.

The chain couples TRBV19 to TRBJ1-5; 7 nucleotides align to TRBD1. Per germline, CDR1 LNHDA and CDR2 SQIVND (reference sequence). CDR3 size: 15 residues. V gave up 6 bases and J gave up 2 bases; unmatched junction bases: 7. The CDR3 reads CASRRETGGNQPQHF. CDR3 nucleotides: TGTGCCAGTAGAAGAGAAACAGGGGGCAATCAGCCCCAGCATTTT.

Many counts were recorded for this clonotype. The chain is built from TRBV2 and TRBJ2-7, with 7 nucleotides matching TRBD2. The CDR3 totals 12 residues. After removal of 8 bases from V and 5 bases from J, the junction contained 6 bases not matched to a gene. Germline V lookup: CDR1 SNHLY, CDR2 FYNNEI. The chain's CDR3 is CASGEGTDEQYF. The CDR3 nucleotides are TGTGCCAGCGGGGAGGGGACCGACGAGCAGTACTTC.

This clonotype came up a few times. The J gene is TRBJ1-4, the V gene TRBV6-1; TRBD1 matches at 8 bases. The CDR3 totals 15 residues. The germline CDR1 and CDR2 sequences are MNHNS and SASEGT. The trim removed 6 bases at V and 6 bases at J, leaving 9 bases unmatched. Here the CDR3 DNA reads TGTGCCAGCAGGGGTGGTAGCAGGGGGCATGAAAAACTGTTTTTT. Amino acids: CASRGGSRGHEKLFF.

In its sample, this clonotype was seen many times. V and J are TRBV2 and TRBJ1-6; perhaps TRBD1 as D (6 bases). CDR3 length equals 14 residues. V was shortened by 6 bases and J by 10 bases, with 16 bases between the two germline ends. Germline lookup yields CDR1 SNHLY and CDR2 FYNNEI. The CDR3 bases are TGTGCCAGCAGAACGGACAGCCATGGCTCACCCCTCCACTTT. Translating gives CASRTDSHGSPLHF.